These T cell receptor beta chains were read from a single sample in a study of type 1 regulatory T cells. Each CDR3 protein is one row after TCRdb ran MiXCR on the reads. The sample carries about 67,000 distinct CDR3 sequences, roughly 49% recorded once. Their antigen targets remain unknown. Source material: cultured non-Tr1 T cells, either the whole culture or a sorted T cell fraction (not recorded which). These receptors were collected from a human donor in good health. CDR3s include the opening cysteine and the closing phenylalanine or tryptophan. D genes are given only for firm matches. Size tells how often a clone was seen (once, few, many) or the class of an expanded clone, and some rows leave it out.

v_gene: TRBV20-1; abundance: few; d_gene: -; j_gene: TRBJ1-4; len: 14; CDR3aa: CSARSDQRNEKLFF; CDR3nt: TGCAGTGCTAGATCTGACCAGAGAAATGAAAAACTGTTTTTT
v_gene: TRBV7-2; abundance: -; d_gene: TRBD2; j_gene: TRBJ2-1; len: 15; CDR3aa: CASSLAAVAGYVQFF; CDR3nt: TGTGCCAGCAGCTTAGCGGCGGTAGCGGGGTATGTGCAGTTCTTC
v_gene: TRBV6-1; abundance: -; d_gene: TRBD1; j_gene: TRBJ1-4; len: 13; CDR3aa: CASRRDRGEKLFF; CDR3nt: TGTGCCAGCAGACGGGACAGGGGTGAAAAACTGTTTTTT
v_gene: TRBV7-6; abundance: few; d_gene: -; j_gene: TRBJ2-1; len: 16; CDR3aa: CASARGASSSYNEQFF; CDR3nt: TGTGCCTCAGCTAGGGGAGCCTCTAGCTCCTACAATGAGCAGTTCTTC
v_gene: TRBV6-1; abundance: -; d_gene: TRBD2; j_gene: TRBJ2-5; len: 18; CDR3aa: CASSAILAGGTEQETQYF; CDR3nt: TGTGCCAGCAGTGCTATACTAGCGGGGGGAACCGAACAAGAGACCCAGTACTTC
v_gene: TRBV6-1; abundance: few; d_gene: -; j_gene: TRBJ2-7; len: 13; CDR3aa: CASSEGALSEQYF; CDR3nt: TGTGCCAGCAGTGAGGGGGCTTTGTCGGAGCAGTACTTC
v_gene: TRBV10-3; abundance: few; d_gene: -; j_gene: TRBJ2-1; len: 16; CDR3aa: CAISERLGLKWGEQFF; CDR3nt: TGTGCCATCAGTGAACGTCTGGGACTCAAATGGGGTGAGCAGTTCTTC
v_gene: TRBV12-3/TRBV12-4; abundance: few; d_gene: -; j_gene: TRBJ2-7; len: 14; CDR3aa: CASRPPGGTYEQYF; CDR3nt: TGTGCCAGCAGGCCACCAGGGGGGACCTACGAGCAGTACTTC
v_gene: TRBV9; abundance: -; d_gene: -; j_gene: TRBJ2-1; len: 17; CDR3aa: CASSVALDGGPYNEQFF; CDR3nt: TGTGCCAGCAGCGTAGCTTTGGACGGGGGGCCTTACAATGAGCAGTTCTTC
v_gene: TRBV5-1; abundance: -; d_gene: TRBD1; j_gene: TRBJ1-2; len: 15; CDR3aa: CASSLSGTADYGYTF; CDR3nt: TGCGCCAGCAGCTTGAGTGGGACAGCGGATTATGGCTACACCTTC
v_gene: TRBV7-2; abundance: -; d_gene: TRBD1; j_gene: TRBJ1-1; len: 16; CDR3aa: CASSKYSGTANTEAFF; CDR3nt: TGTGCCAGCAGCAAGTACTCCGGGACAGCGAACACTGAAGCTTTCTTT
v_gene: TRBV2; abundance: -; d_gene: TRBD1; j_gene: TRBJ1-2; len: 14; CDR3aa: CASNQRQGNYGYTF; CDR3nt: TGTGCCAGCAATCAGCGACAGGGCAACTATGGCTACACCTTC
v_gene: TRBV10-1; abundance: -; d_gene: -; j_gene: TRBJ2-1; len: 12; CDR3aa: CASSDRYNEQFF; CDR3nt: TGCGCCAGCAGTGATAGGTACAATGAGCAGTTCTTC
v_gene: TRBV12-3/TRBV12-4; abundance: -; d_gene: -; j_gene: TRBJ1-1; len: 14; CDR3aa: CASSAWKIGTEAFF; CDR3nt: TGTGCCAGCAGTGCCTGGAAGATAGGCACTGAAGCTTTCTTT
v_gene: TRBV27; abundance: -; d_gene: TRBD2; j_gene: TRBJ2-7; len: 14; CDR3aa: CASSLRRGVDEQYF; CDR3nt: TGTGCCAGCAGTTTGCGGCGGGGGGTTGACGAGCAGTACTTC
v_gene: TRBV10-2; abundance: few; d_gene: TRBD1; j_gene: TRBJ1-2; len: 15; CDR3aa: CASSSTRGQGGGYTF; CDR3nt: TGCGCCAGCAGCTCGACCAGAGGACAGGGCGGCGGCTACACCTTC
v_gene: TRBV19; abundance: few; d_gene: -; j_gene: TRBJ1-2; len: 14; CDR3aa: CASSHPPGNYGYTF; CDR3nt: TGTGCCAGTAGTCACCCGCCAGGCAACTATGGCTACACCTTC
v_gene: TRBV3-1; abundance: -; d_gene: -; j_gene: TRBJ1-1; len: 14; CDR3aa: CASSPQVTNTEAFF; CDR3nt: TGTGCCAGCAGCCCTCAGGTTACGAACACTGAAGCTTTCTTT
v_gene: TRBV7-9; abundance: -; d_gene: -; j_gene: TRBJ1-2; len: 13; CDR3aa: CASSREGVYGYTF; CDR3nt: TGTGCCAGCAGCCGAGAGGGAGTCTATGGCTACACCTTC
v_gene: TRBV18; abundance: few; d_gene: -; j_gene: TRBJ2-1; len: 13; CDR3aa: CASSPPGDNEQFF; CDR3nt: TGTGCCAGCTCACCACCGGGAGACAATGAGCAGTTCTTC
v_gene: TRBV4-1; abundance: few; d_gene: -; j_gene: TRBJ2-3; len: 16; CDR3aa: CASSQGTGGSLDTQYF; CDR3nt: TGCGCCAGCAGCCAGGGGACTGGGGGGTCCCTAGATACGCAGTATTTT
v_gene: TRBV6-6; abundance: -; d_gene: TRBD1; j_gene: TRBJ1-3; len: 16; CDR3aa: CASSPGQGFSGNTIYF; CDR3nt: TGTGCCAGCAGCCCCGGACAGGGATTCTCTGGAAACACCATATATTTT
v_gene: TRBV5-1; abundance: -; d_gene: -; j_gene: TRBJ1-6; len: 13; CDR3aa: CASSTGENSPLHF; CDR3nt: TGCGCCAGCAGTACAGGTGAGAATTCACCCCTCCACTTT
v_gene: TRBV5-1; abundance: -; d_gene: TRBD2; j_gene: TRBJ2-5; len: 14; CDR3aa: CASSLGLARETQYF; CDR3nt: TGCGCCAGCAGCCTCGGACTAGCGAGGGAGACCCAGTACTTC
v_gene: TRBV5-6; abundance: -; d_gene: -; j_gene: TRBJ1-1; len: 17; CDR3aa: CASSLVSRGGGGTEAFF; CDR3nt: TGTGCCAGCAGCTTGGTCTCAAGAGGAGGGGGAGGCACTGAAGCTTTCTTT
v_gene: TRBV20-1; abundance: few; d_gene: -; j_gene: TRBJ1-3; len: 14; CDR3aa: CSAIGASSGNTIYF; CDR3nt: TGCAGTGCTATCGGGGCCAGCTCTGGAAACACCATATATTTT
v_gene: TRBV7-2; abundance: -; d_gene: -; j_gene: TRBJ2-2; len: 15; CDR3aa: CASSSPGLHTGELFF; CDR3nt: TGTGCCAGCAGCTCCCCCGGGCTACACACCGGGGAGCTGTTTTTT
v_gene: TRBV20-1; abundance: -; d_gene: -; j_gene: TRBJ2-7; len: 17; CDR3aa: CSARDFLGPTGSYEQHF; CDR3nt: TGCAGTGCTAGAGACTTTCTGGGGCCAACAGGGTCCTACGAGCAGCACTTC
v_gene: TRBV18; abundance: -; d_gene: -; j_gene: TRBJ1-1; len: 13; CDR3aa: CASSRDANTEAFF; CDR3nt: TGTGCCAGCTCACGGGACGCGAACACTGAAGCTTTCTTT
v_gene: TRBV7-9; abundance: -; d_gene: -; j_gene: TRBJ1-2; len: 12; CDR3aa: CASSNTGTGYTF; CDR3nt: TGTGCCAGCAGCAACACAGGCACGGGCTACACCTTC
v_gene: TRBV4-1; abundance: -; d_gene: -; j_gene: TRBJ2-7; len: 13; CDR3aa: CASSQETGYEQYF; CDR3nt: TGCGCCAGCAGCCAAGAAACAGGCTACGAGCAGTACTTC
v_gene: TRBV5-1; abundance: -; d_gene: -; j_gene: TRBJ1-1; len: 14; CDR3aa: CASTSGPGNTEAFF; CDR3nt: TGCGCCAGCACCTCAGGACCTGGGAACACTGAAGCTTTCTTT
v_gene: TRBV30; abundance: -; d_gene: TRBD1; j_gene: TRBJ1-5; len: 14; CDR3aa: CAWSRTGLNQPQHF; CDR3nt: TGTGCCTGGAGCAGGACAGGGCTCAATCAGCCCCAGCATTTT
v_gene: TRBV27; abundance: -; d_gene: TRBD2; j_gene: TRBJ2-1; len: 14; CDR3aa: CASSLGLAGGKQFF; CDR3nt: TGTGCCAGCAGTTTAGGGCTAGCGGGGGGAAAGCAGTTCTTC
v_gene: TRBV28; abundance: few; d_gene: -; j_gene: TRBJ1-2; len: 13; CDR3aa: CASSLLVPGIYTF; CDR3nt: TGTGCCAGCAGTTTATTGGTGCCGGGGATCTACACCTTC
v_gene: TRBV19; abundance: -; d_gene: TRBD1; j_gene: TRBJ2-2; len: 17; CDR3aa: CASSSGTGGGNTGELFF; CDR3nt: TGTGCCAGTAGTTCGGGGACAGGGGGCGGGAACACCGGGGAGCTGTTTTTT
v_gene: TRBV30; abundance: -; d_gene: TRBD1; j_gene: TRBJ2-7; len: 12; CDR3aa: CAWRTGVGEQYF; CDR3nt: TGTGCCTGGAGGACAGGGGTCGGGGAGCAGTACTTC
v_gene: TRBV29-1; abundance: -; d_gene: -; j_gene: TRBJ2-7; len: 13; CDR3aa: CTIEVGRSYEQYF; CDR3nt: TGCACCATTGAGGTCGGTCGCTCCTACGAGCAGTACTTC
v_gene: TRBV4-1; abundance: -; d_gene: -; j_gene: TRBJ2-3; len: 15; CDR3aa: CASRKGQGTGDTQYF; CDR3nt: TGCGCCAGCCGGAAGGGGCAGGGGACGGGAGATACGCAGTATTTT
v_gene: TRBV4-1; abundance: -; d_gene: -; j_gene: TRBJ2-3; len: 14; CDR3aa: CTSRRGSFEDTQYF; CDR3nt: TGCACCAGCAGGAGAGGAAGTTTCGAAGATACGCAGTATTTT
v_gene: TRBV6-1; abundance: -; d_gene: -; j_gene: TRBJ2-1; len: 12; CDR3aa: CASSETGRLQFF; CDR3nt: TGTGCCAGCAGTGAAACGGGCAGGCTGCAGTTCTTC
v_gene: TRBV12-3/TRBV12-4; abundance: few; d_gene: TRBD2; j_gene: TRBJ2-5; len: 14; CDR3aa: CASSFLAGRETQYF; CDR3nt: TGTGCCAGCAGTTTTCTAGCGGGGCGAGAGACCCAGTACTTC
v_gene: TRBV6-6; abundance: -; d_gene: -; j_gene: TRBJ2-1; len: 15; CDR3aa: CASSQTGGRSAEQFF; CDR3nt: TGTGCCAGCAGTCAGACAGGTGGGCGGTCGGCCGAGCAGTTCTTC
v_gene: TRBV7-8; abundance: few; d_gene: -; j_gene: TRBJ2-5; len: 14; CDR3aa: CASSLVVGQNYRYF; CDR3nt: TGTGCCAGCAGCTTAGTGGTGGGTCAGAACTACCGGTACTTC
v_gene: TRBV10-3; abundance: -; d_gene: -; j_gene: TRBJ2-7; len: 11; CDR3aa: CAISEIYEQYF; CDR3nt: TGTGCCATCAGTGAGATCTACGAGCAGTACTTC
v_gene: TRBV5-4; abundance: -; d_gene: TRBD2; j_gene: TRBJ2-3; len: 17; CDR3aa: CASSLDGLAGNTDTQYF; CDR3nt: TGTGCCAGCAGCTTGGACGGACTAGCGGGGAACACAGATACGCAGTATTTT
v_gene: TRBV10-3; abundance: -; d_gene: TRBD2; j_gene: TRBJ2-3; len: 15; CDR3aa: CAISDGGGPTDTQYF; CDR3nt: TGTGCCATCAGTGATGGGGGGGGACCCACAGATACGCAGTATTTT
v_gene: TRBV5-6; abundance: few; d_gene: TRBD2; j_gene: TRBJ2-3; len: 17; CDR3aa: CASSLVLAGGSTDTQYF; CDR3nt: TGTGCCAGCAGCTTGGTACTAGCGGGGGGCAGCACAGATACGCAGTATTTT
v_gene: TRBV21-1; abundance: -; d_gene: -; j_gene: TRBJ1-5; len: 15; CDR3aa: CASSTGFEGNQPQHF; CDR3nt: TGTGCCAGCAGCACAGGGTTTGAGGGCAATCAGCCCCAGCATTTT
v_gene: TRBV5-6; abundance: -; d_gene: -; j_gene: TRBJ1-2; len: 13; CDR3aa: CASSFEANYGYTF; CDR3nt: TGTGCCAGCAGCTTTGAAGCTAACTATGGCTACACCTTC
v_gene: TRBV6-6; abundance: -; d_gene: -; j_gene: TRBJ2-3; len: 17; CDR3aa: CASSSSPVLSSTDTQYF; CDR3nt: TGTGCCAGCAGTTCCTCCCCGGTGTTGTCTAGCACAGATACGCAGTATTTT
v_gene: TRBV19; abundance: -; d_gene: -; j_gene: TRBJ2-7; len: 12; CDR3aa: CASSRQNYEQYF; CDR3nt: TGTGCCAGTAGTCGGCAAAACTACGAGCAGTACTTC
v_gene: TRBV18; abundance: few; d_gene: -; j_gene: TRBJ1-6; len: 16; CDR3aa: CASSPGEGLYNSPLHF; CDR3nt: TGTGCCAGCTCACCTGGAGAAGGGTTGTACAATTCACCCCTCCACTTT
v_gene: TRBV12-3/TRBV12-4; abundance: many; d_gene: TRBD2; j_gene: TRBJ2-1; len: 17; CDR3aa: CASSFDQPGLDNNEQFF; CDR3nt: TGTGCCAGCAGTTTTGACCAACCGGGACTAGATAACAATGAGCAGTTCTTC